This T cell receptor (beta chain) emerged from a study of T cells in Graves' hyperthyroidism and ophthalmopathy. Each person with ophthalmopathy scored at least 3 on the Clinical Activity Score, reached NOSPECS grade 4 or higher, and had been ill under 3 months. Lactation, pregnancy, other autoimmune disease or uncontrolled infection led to exclusion of patients. The CDR3 length is 14 residues. Deletions cut 3 bases from V and 4 bases from J, with 13 bases between. Per the germline V gene, CDR1 is SGHRS and CDR2 is YFSETQ. What was amplified from RNA transcripts were TCR beta CDR3 regions. The TCR CDR3 was amplified in a first-round RT-PCR using the HTBI primer set. TCRdb fed the multiplex PCR reads into MiXCR, producing one record per CDR3 protein. Altogether fewer than 650,000 distinct CDR3 sequences are present, roughly 14% being singletons, with the ten largest covering about 3.9%.

The clonotype comes from a woman aged 40-49 years with Graves' ophthalmopathy. The material sequenced was blood. V usage is TRBV5-1 and J usage is TRBJ1-1, with D perhaps TRBD1 (6 bases). CDR3 DNA sequence: TGCGCCAGCAGCTCGATACAGGGATCCACTGAAGCTTTCTTT. This translates into CASSSIQGSTEAFF. The full variable domain, in which reference TRBV5-1 and TRBJ1-1 provide the parts outside the CDR3, is KAGVTQTPRYLIKTRGQQVTLSCSPISGHRSVSWYQQTPGQGLQFLFEYFSETQRNKGNFPGRFSGRQFSNSRSEMNVSTLELGDSALYLCASSSIQGSTEAFFGQGTRLTVV.